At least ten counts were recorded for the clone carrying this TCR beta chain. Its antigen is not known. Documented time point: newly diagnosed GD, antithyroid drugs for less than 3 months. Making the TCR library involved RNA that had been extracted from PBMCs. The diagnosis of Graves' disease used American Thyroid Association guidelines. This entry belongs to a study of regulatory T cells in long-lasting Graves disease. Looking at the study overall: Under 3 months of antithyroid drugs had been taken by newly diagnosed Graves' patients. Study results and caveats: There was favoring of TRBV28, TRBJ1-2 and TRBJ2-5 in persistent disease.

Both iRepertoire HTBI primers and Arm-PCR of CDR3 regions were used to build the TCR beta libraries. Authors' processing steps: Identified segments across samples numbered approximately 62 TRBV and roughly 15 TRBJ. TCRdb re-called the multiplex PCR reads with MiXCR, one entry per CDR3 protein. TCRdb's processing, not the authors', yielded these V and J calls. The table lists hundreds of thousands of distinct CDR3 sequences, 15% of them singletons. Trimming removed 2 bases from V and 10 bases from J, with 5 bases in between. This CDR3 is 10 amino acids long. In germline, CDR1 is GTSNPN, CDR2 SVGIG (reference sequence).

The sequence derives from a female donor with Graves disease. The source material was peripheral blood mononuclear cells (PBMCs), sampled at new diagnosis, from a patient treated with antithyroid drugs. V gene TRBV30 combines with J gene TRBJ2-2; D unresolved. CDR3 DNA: TGTGCCTGGAGTAGGACGGAGCTGTTTTTT. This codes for CAWSRTELFF.